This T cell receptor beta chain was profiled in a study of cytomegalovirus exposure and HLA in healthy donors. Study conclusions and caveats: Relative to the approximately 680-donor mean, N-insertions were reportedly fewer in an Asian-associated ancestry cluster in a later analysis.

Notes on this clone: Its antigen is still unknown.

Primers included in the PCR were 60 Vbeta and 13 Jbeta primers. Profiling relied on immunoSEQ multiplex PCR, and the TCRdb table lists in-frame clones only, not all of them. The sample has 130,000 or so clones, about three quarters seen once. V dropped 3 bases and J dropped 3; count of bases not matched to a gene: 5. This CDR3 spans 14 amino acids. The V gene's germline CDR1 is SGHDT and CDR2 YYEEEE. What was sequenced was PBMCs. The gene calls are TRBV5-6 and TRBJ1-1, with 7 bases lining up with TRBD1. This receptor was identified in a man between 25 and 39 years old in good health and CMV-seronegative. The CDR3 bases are TGTGCCAGCAGCTATCGACAGGGATACACTGAAGCTTTCTTT. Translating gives CASSYRQGYTEAFF.